This section outlines one TCR beta chain sequence together with its context. Its antigen is as yet unknown. The sample is drawn from a study of T cell responses to AZD1222 COVID-19 vaccine. Regarding the study as a whole: There were mostly white British donors and more females than males, and clonal diversity was possibly underestimated. It was only after the peak T cell response that any repertoires were sampled. Only 5 or 6 individuals given AZD1222 were seropositive at baseline.

Produced via immunoSEQ multiplex PCR; TCRdb's table is partial and in-frame only. The repertoire consists of just over 150,000 clones, with just over 90% occurring once and the leading ten covering about 2%. The CDR3 is 14 residues long. V lost 2 bases and J lost 4; bases outside the gene matches: 0. Germline V lookup: CDR1 MDHEN, CDR2 SYDVKM. The source of this sequence is an adult in good health. This chain connects TRBV28 to TRBJ2-5, with 11 bases matching TRBD2. The sequences come from peripheral blood, collected on day 0 of AZD1222 vaccination. The CDR3 loop is CASSLGLAGETQYF. The CDR3 nucleotides are TGTGCCAGCAGTTTAGGACTAGCGGGAGAGACCCAGTACTTC.